This TCR beta chain was sequenced in a study of vaccination and CD4 T cells after COVID-19. Study context: Participants were given two doses of BNT162b2 or mRNA-1273 vaccine.

Germline CDR1 reads ENHRY; CDR2 reads SYGVKD. This CDR3 comprises 16 residues. With V trimmed by 0 bases and J by 3 bases, 4 bases remained unmatched. The study sequenced cultured CD4+ T cell DNA using the Oncomine TCR Beta short-read assay. In TCRdb, the PCR reads were re-called with MiXCR into one record per CDR3 protein. Counted here are about 15,000 distinct CDR3 sequences, roughly 44% occurring once; the ten biggest clones make up around 20%. Sample time point: late sampling 161 to 241 days after vaccination in a few convalescent patients. Treatment defined: roughly 11-day PBMC culture with coronavirus spike peptide pools or control peptides (ViraFEST assay). About this clonotype: As yet, its antigen is unknown.

This TCR derives from a human donor who had recovered from COVID-19. The V and J genes are TRBV10-3 and TRBJ2-2; 7 bases line up with TRBD2. Sequencing used CD4+ T cells from blood, cultured in vitro, obtained about 7 months after SARS-CoV-2 vaccination. CDR3 residues: CAISESPGGDTGELFF. The CDR3 nucleotides are TGTGCCATCAGTGAGTCTCCGGGAGGAGACACCGGGGAGCTGTTTTTT.